This TCR beta chain was identified in a study of T cells in localized non-small cell lung cancer (TCRdb year 2020). A note on the overall study: Comparing tumors with uninvolved tumor-adjacent lungs, the study looked at the T cell repertoires of hundreds of patients with early-stage NSCLC. The cohort comprised some 240 treatment-naïve NSCLC patients with resected, localized lung tumors. A mean age of around 66 years was recorded for the NSCLC patients, of whom more than 120 were male and about a hundred were female. The research as a whole found: Longer overall survival was associated with higher blood T cell density, whereas shorter survival was associated with higher adjacent-lung clonality. A median of roughly 50 of the top 100 tumor clones turned up in the paired uninvolved adjacent lung, and some 28 of those clones also ranked among the top 100 of that same adjacent lung. Because of the exploratory design, TCR variables were selected using unadjusted p-values without false-discovery rate correction. Multi-region tumor sequencing was not performed, so intratumor heterogeneity could not be excluded. Uninvolved tumor-adjacent lung showed the highest T cell clonality, higher than tumor, which suggests more focused antigenic responses in the uninvolved tumor-adjacent lung.

CDR1 and CDR2 are read off the germline V gene as ENHRY and SYGVKD. The CDR3 contains 16 residues, cysteine and phenylalanine counted. The read is trimmed to its CDR3 DNA, 48 bases read in frame from base 1. The V end loses 0 bases and the J end loses 8 bases, and a stretch of 19 bases separates them. At diagnosis, tumor, uninvolved tumor-adjacent lung and peripheral blood were collected and then preserved as a mix of FFPE and fresh-frozen material. Blood samples were analyzed as peripheral blood mononuclear cells for TCR repertoire profiling. The immunoSEQ Assay was used to sequence TCR beta CDR3 regions from DNA. In the authors' own workflow: T cell density was computed as TCR beta template counts normalized to usable DNA estimated by amplifying housekeeping genes. Using the preseqR package, richness was estimated by extrapolating to 120,000 templates for tissue samples and 400,000 templates for PBMC samples. Clonality was taken to be one minus Pielou's evenness. To identify tissue-enriched TCRs, differential abundance testing was run on productive amino-acid clonotypes with a minimum total count of 5 and an alpha of 0.1. The Jaccard Index and the Morisita Overlap Index were used to measure how much the repertoires overlapped between compartments. GLIPH clustered TCR beta CDR3s with public tetramer-defined viral CDR3s; viral motifs required at least three viral sequences plus V-gene enrichment. The source is immuneACCESS, and TCRdb retained only in-frame sequences with V and J called. Part of the clones is not carried over; for the studies checked, unresolved V genes explain less than half of this, and the remainder is unexplained. Clone size and V and J calls were adopted from that table, with D and trimming inferred from the DNA. The sample table lists about 40,000 clones, about 88% of them with a count of one. The top ten clonotypes cover approximately 3.5% of the sample.

Remarks on this clone: Its antigen specificity is not known. Base quality data are lacking; no much larger clone is found one base away.

The chain is assembled from TRBV10-3 and TRBJ1-2, with the D segment identity uncertain. This specimen was peripheral blood, taken before any cancer treatment. The receptor comes from a man aged 18 to 50 with stage I lung adenocarcinoma. The DNA sequence is given as TGTGCCATCAGTGAGTCAGAAGGTCTTGGATCCAAAGGCTACACCTTC. Its protein reads: CAISESEGLGSKGYTF.